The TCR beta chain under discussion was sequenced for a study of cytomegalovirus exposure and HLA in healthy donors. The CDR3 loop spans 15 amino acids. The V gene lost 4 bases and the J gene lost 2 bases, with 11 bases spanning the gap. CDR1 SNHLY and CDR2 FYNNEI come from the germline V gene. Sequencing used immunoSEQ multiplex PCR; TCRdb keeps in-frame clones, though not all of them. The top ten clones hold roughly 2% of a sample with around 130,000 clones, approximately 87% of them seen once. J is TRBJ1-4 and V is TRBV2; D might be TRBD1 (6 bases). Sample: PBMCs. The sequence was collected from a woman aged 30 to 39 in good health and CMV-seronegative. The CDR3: CASSALTGTNEKLFF. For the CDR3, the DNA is TGTGCCAGCAGTGCCCTGACAGGTACTAATGAAAAACTGTTTTTT.